This T cell receptor (beta chain) appears in the sequencing data of a study of cytomegalovirus exposure and HLA in healthy donors. General study points: In a later analysis, several top co-occurrence clusters appeared linked to parvovirus B19, influenza, CMV and Epstein-Barr virus.

The primer mix had 60 Vbeta and 13 Jbeta primers. Data came from immunoSEQ multiplex PCR; TCRdb stores just in-frame clones and leaves some out. The profile covers about 160,000 clones, with roughly 80% appearing a single time and 6.3% taken by the ten largest. Germline V CDR1 and CDR2: MDHEN, SYDVKM. The CDR3 consists of 15 residues. Trimming removed 5 bases from V and 4 bases from J; junction bases left unmatched: 6. Note on this clone: Its specificity is not known.

The sequence was obtained from a male donor in good health and CMV-seropositive. The sequenced sample was PBMCs. The chain recombines TRBV28 with TRBJ2-5; 11 bases are a match to TRBD1. CDR3 sequence reads: CASSLGQGAGETQYF. In DNA, the CDR3 is TGTGCCAGCAGTCTCGGACAGGGGGCCGGAGAGACCCAGTACTTC.